A selection of T cell receptor beta chains follows, all from one sample in a study of CXCR3-negative and CXCR3-positive naive CD8 T cells. TCRdb re-called the 5' RACE reads and catalogs CDR3 proteins one per entry, DNA excluded. The sample includes about 150,000 distinct CDR3 sequences. Source material: naive CXCR3+ CD8+ T cells from blood. These receptors came from a human donor in good health. Some clones in this sample may be carry-over from other donors' samples. Both conserved end residues are part of each CDR3. The order of the fields is CDR3 length, V gene, J gene, CDR3 protein.

>13|TRBV20-1|TRBJ2-7
CSARSGETYEQYF
>13|TRBV9|TRBJ2-1
CASSGYGSNEQFF
>12|TRBV29-1|TRBJ2-1
CSVFGAYNEQFF
>15|TRBV6-5|TRBJ2-7
CASSTTGGQTYEQYF
>14|TRBV10-2|TRBJ2-5
CASRGQGREETQYF
>16|TRBV29-1|TRBJ2-1
CSVDPGGIPYYNEQFF
>14|TRBV9|TRBJ2-1
CASSLSSDQRYQFF
>16|TRBV20-1|TRBJ2-1
CSGKGGSQTIYNEQFF
>14|TRBV19|TRBJ2-7
CASSITGRSYEQYF
>13|TRBV9|TRBJ1-6
CASSVVSGSPLHF
>16|TRBV4-1|TRBJ2-1
CASSPGTSGTFDEQFF
>16|TRBV4-1|TRBJ1-1
CASSRPDREPNTEAFF
>15|TRBV15|TRBJ1-4
CATSRDGKGFEKLFF
>11|TRBV7-9|TRBJ2-3
CASSLVDTQYF
>15|TRBV5-1|TRBJ2-7
CASRVRDRDSYEQYF
>11|TRBV7-9|TRBJ2-1
CASSLINEQFF
>16|TRBV7-8|TRBJ1-1
CASSQGGLVMNTEAFF
>14|TRBV6-2/TRBV6-3|TRBJ2-1
CASSQTGTYNEQFF
>15|TRBV4-3|TRBJ1-2
CASSQGAATNYGYTF
>18|TRBV20-1|TRBJ2-4
CSAPRVASDNLAKNIQYF
>12|TRBV10-2|TRBJ2-5
CASSGSAETQYF
>17|TRBV28|TRBJ2-3
CASSKDDRGPGTDTQYF